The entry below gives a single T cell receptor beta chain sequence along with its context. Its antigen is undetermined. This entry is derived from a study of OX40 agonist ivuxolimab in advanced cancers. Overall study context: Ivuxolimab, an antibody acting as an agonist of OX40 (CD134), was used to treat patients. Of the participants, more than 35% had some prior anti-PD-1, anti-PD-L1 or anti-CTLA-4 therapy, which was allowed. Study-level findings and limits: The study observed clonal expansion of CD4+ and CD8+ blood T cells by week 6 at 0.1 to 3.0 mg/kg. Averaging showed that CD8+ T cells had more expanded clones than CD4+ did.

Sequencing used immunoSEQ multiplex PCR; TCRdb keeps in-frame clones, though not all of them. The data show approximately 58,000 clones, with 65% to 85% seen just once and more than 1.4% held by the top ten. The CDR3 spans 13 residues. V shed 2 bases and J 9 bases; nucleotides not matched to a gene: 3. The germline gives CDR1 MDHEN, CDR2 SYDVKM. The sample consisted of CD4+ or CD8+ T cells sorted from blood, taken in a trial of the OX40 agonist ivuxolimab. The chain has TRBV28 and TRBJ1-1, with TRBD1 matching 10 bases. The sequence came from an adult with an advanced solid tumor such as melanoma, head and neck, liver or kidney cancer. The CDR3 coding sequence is TGTGCCAGCAGTTTACCGGACAGGGGGAAAGCTTTCTTT. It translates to CASSLPDRGKAFF.